Below are 12 T cell receptor beta chains sequenced from a single sample in a study of glioma-infiltrating T cells. Amplification of TCR alpha and beta CDR3 regions from RNA used iRepertoire nested multiplex PCR. TCRdb itself ran the multiplex PCR reads through MiXCR, one entry per CDR3 protein. The data hold roughly 190,000 distinct CDR3 sequences, with over 30% observed a single time. Sequencing was done on a sample of glioma tissue, nonneoplastic brain tissue, or PBMCs (not recorded which). These receptor sequences come from a human donor with low-grade glioma or glioblastoma, undergoing nonglioma brain surgery, or in good health (not recorded which).

This clonotype was picked up many times. This chain joins TRBV6-2 or TRBV6-3 and TRBJ2-5; a possible D gene is TRBD1 (6 bases). The J call is uncertain, as TRBJ2-3 better fits the DNA end. CDR1 is MNHEY, CDR2 SVGEGT, per germline. The CDR3 spans 16 residues. In DNA, the CDR3 is TGTGCCAGCAGTTACTCGAGGGGGACATCCACAGATACGCAGTATTTT. Amino acid sequence: CASSYSRGTSTDTQYF.

This clonotype was recorded many times. The V and J genes are TRBV27 and TRBJ2-2, with D unresolved. The V gene lost 7 bases and the J gene lost 6 bases, with 9 bases spanning the gap. This CDR3 is built from 12 residues. Per the germline V gene, CDR1 is MNHEY and CDR2 is SMNVEV (reference sequence). The CDR3 reads CASTVGSGELFF. For the CDR3, the DNA is TGTGCCAGCACGGTGGGGTCCGGGGAGCTGTTTTTT.

This clonotype occurred many times. The chain joins TRBV6-2 or TRBV6-3 to TRBJ2-7, with TRBD1 matching 8 bases. Germline V gene sequence: CDR1 MNHEY, CDR2 SVGEGT. The CDR3 is 13 residues long. Losses at the gene ends were 6 bases for V and 4 bases for J; bases not matched to a gene: 5. The CDR3 DNA follows: TGTGCCAGCAGCGACAGGGGAACGTACGAGCAGTACTTC. Residues: CASSDRGTYEQYF.

This clonotype was detected many times. CDR3 DNA: TGTGCTAGTGGTTTTAGCTATGAGCAGTTCTTC. The encoded protein is CASGFSYEQFF. The rearrangement joins TRBV12-5 to TRBJ2-1; D is undetermined. The germline V and J ends were trimmed by 3 bases and 8 bases, with 5 bases remaining between them. This CDR3 is 11 amino acids long. Germline V CDR1 and CDR2: LGHNT, FRNRAP.

This clonotype was seen repeatedly, ten times or more. The chain employs TRBV24-1 and TRBJ2-1; 11 bases agree with TRBD2. In germline, CDR1 is KGHDR, CDR2 SFDVKD. The junction had 9 bases not matched to a gene; V was cut back by 4 bases and J by 5 bases. This CDR3 is built from 17 residues. CDR3 sequence reads: CATSDPLAGGRHNEQFF. The CDR3 DNA follows: TGTGCCACCAGTGACCCTCTAGCGGGAGGACGGCACAATGAGCAGTTCTTC.

This clonotype has just a few counts. This may be a read error, as it is one base from a much larger clone. The J gene is TRBJ2-5, the V gene TRBV7-2, with unresolved D. The germline V gene encodes CDR1 SGHTA and CDR2 FQGNSA. The CDR3 has 14 residues. The CDR3 spells CASNLSSFQETQYF. The CDR3, as DNA: TGTGCCAGCAACTTATCGAGCTTTCAAGAGACCCAGTACTTC.

This clonotype was detected ten times or more. The rearrangement joins TRBV10-3 to TRBJ1-2; the D gene is possibly TRBD1 (6 bases). CDR1 is ENHRY and CDR2 is SYGVKD in the germline V gene. Trimming took off 6 bases at V and 8 bases at J, with 10 bases between the two ends. The length of the CDR3 is 11 residues. The CDR3 coding sequence is TGTGCCATCAGAGGGACACTCGGCTACACCTTC. Amino acids: CAIRGTLGYTF.

The chain combines TRBV20-1 with TRBJ1-1; tentatively, D is TRBD1 (6 bases). The CDR3 has 14 residues. The germline CDR1 and CDR2 sequences are DFQATT and SNEGSKA (reference sequence). Between the trimmed V and J ends, which lost 7 bases and 4 bases, there was a span of 19 bases. This CDR3 is CSDLGGGRSTEAFF. Here the CDR3 DNA reads TGCAGTGACCTGGGGGGGGGCAGGAGCACTGAAGCTTTCTTT.

The genes are TRBV4-1 and TRBJ2-7; D ambiguous. Germline values: CDR1 MGHRA, CDR2 YSYEKL. V lost 0 bases, J lost 4 bases, and 13 bases lay in between. This CDR3 region has 15 residues. The CDR3 protein is CASSQERGETYEQYF. CDR3 sequence (DNA): TGCGCCAGCAGCCAAGAGAGAGGTGAGACTTACGAGCAGTACTTC.

At least ten counts were recorded for this clonotype. The rearrangement uses TRBV18 and TRBJ2-5; D unresolved. V shed 0 bases and J shed 7 bases, with 12 bases lying between them. CDR1 and CDR2 (germline): KGHSH, LQKENI. CDR3 length: 14 residues. CDR3 bases: TGTGCCAGCTCACCACCATTGGAAGGCGGGACCCAGTACTTC. Translated: CASSPPLEGGTQYF.

This clonotype was observed a few times. The chain is built from TRBV5-4 and TRBJ2-5, with 16 bases that match TRBD2. Germline values: CDR1 SGHNT, CDR2 YYREEE (reference sequence). The junction had 9 bases not matched to a gene; V was cut back by 6 bases and J by 4 bases. The CDR3 extends over 17 amino acids. In DNA form, the CDR3 reads TGTGCCAGCACCCCCGGGACTAGCGGGAGGGCCATAGAGACCCAGTACTTC. Protein: CASTPGTSGRAIETQYF.

Concerning this clonotype itself: A much bigger clone sits one base away, suggesting this may be a read error. The chain is built from TRBV6-4 and TRBJ1-2; TRBD1 is a possible D gene (5 bases). The V and J ends lost 3 bases and 8 bases respectively, with 16 bases between them. This CDR3 has 14 amino acids. CDR1 is MRHNA and CDR2 is SNTAGT in the germline V gene. In DNA form, the CDR3 reads TGTGCCAGCAGTGAGGAAGGACATGGCCGAGGCTACACCTTC. Protein: CASSEEGHGRGYTF.